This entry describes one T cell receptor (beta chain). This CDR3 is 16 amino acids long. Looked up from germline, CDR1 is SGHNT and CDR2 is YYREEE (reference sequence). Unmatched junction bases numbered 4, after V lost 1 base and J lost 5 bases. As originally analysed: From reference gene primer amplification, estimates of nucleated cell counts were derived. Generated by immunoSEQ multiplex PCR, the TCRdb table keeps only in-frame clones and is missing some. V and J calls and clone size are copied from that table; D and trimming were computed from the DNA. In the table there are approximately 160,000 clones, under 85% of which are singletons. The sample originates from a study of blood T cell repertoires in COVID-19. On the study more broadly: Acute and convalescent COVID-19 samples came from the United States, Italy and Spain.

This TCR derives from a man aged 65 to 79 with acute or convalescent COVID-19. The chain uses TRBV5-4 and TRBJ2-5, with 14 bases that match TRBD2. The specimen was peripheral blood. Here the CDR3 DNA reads TGTGCCAGCAGCTTGAGACTAGCGGGAGGGGGGGAGACCCAGTACTTC. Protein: CASSLRLAGGGETQYF.